These T cell receptor beta chains were read from a single sample in a study of human T cells and chemical hapten exposure. TCRdb re-called the RACE reads with MiXCR, one entry per CDR3 protein. The sample carries 95,000 to 150,000 distinct CDR3 sequences, roughly 13% recorded once. Here the sequenced sample was whole blood, taken in connection with sensitization to the hapten diphenylcyclopropenone (DPC). The receptors shown here come from a woman aged 18 to 35 with alopecia areata. Some clones in this sample may be carry-over from other donors' samples. Both conserved end residues are part of each CDR3. The order of the fields is clone size, V gene, J gene, D gene, CDR3 protein, CDR3 DNA. The D gene is left open where the match is weak. Size values are once, few and many counts, or a class for expanded clones, and some rows have none.

clone size: few
V gene: TRBV12-3/TRBV12-4
J gene: TRBJ1-3
D gene: -
CDR3 protein: CASSFRDPLSLSGNTIYF
CDR3 DNA: TGTGCCAGCAGTTTCCGGGATCCCCTTTCTCTCTCTGGAAACACCATATATTTT

clone size: -
V gene: TRBV6-5
J gene: TRBJ1-1
D gene: TRBD1
CDR3 protein: CASSYKGARNTEAFF
CDR3 DNA: TGTGCCAGCAGTTACAAGGGGGCGAGGAACACTGAAGCTTTCTTT

clone size: many
V gene: TRBV2
J gene: TRBJ1-5
D gene: -
CDR3 protein: CASTNIGAPQHF
CDR3 DNA: TGTGCCAGCACTAACATTGGGGCGCCCCAGCATTTT

clone size: few
V gene: TRBV29-1
J gene: TRBJ1-1
D gene: -
CDR3 protein: CSVEGGQVTEAFF
CDR3 DNA: TGCAGCGTTGAAGGGGGGCAGGTCACTGAAGCTTTCTTT

clone size: few
V gene: TRBV19
J gene: TRBJ2-7
D gene: -
CDR3 protein: CASRRFGGSSYEQYF
CDR3 DNA: TGTGCCAGTAGACGCTTCGGGGGAAGCTCCTACGAGCAGTACTTC

clone size: few
V gene: TRBV7-9
J gene: TRBJ2-1
D gene: TRBD1
CDR3 protein: CASSGLQGKDSYNEQFF
CDR3 DNA: TGTGCCAGCAGCGGCCTACAGGGGAAGGACTCCTACAATGAGCAGTTCTTC

clone size: once
V gene: TRBV11-2
J gene: TRBJ1-1
D gene: -
CDR3 protein: CASSLDARRVEAFF
CDR3 DNA: TGTGCCAGCAGCTTAGATGCTCGTCGGGTTGAAGCTTTCTTC

clone size: many
V gene: TRBV18
J gene: TRBJ2-3
D gene: -
CDR3 protein: CASSLRRTASTDTQYF
CDR3 DNA: TGTGCCAGCTCACTTCGGAGGACTGCCTCCACAGATACGCAGTATTTT

clone size: -
V gene: TRBV19
J gene: TRBJ2-2
D gene: -
CDR3 protein: CASIRGPRGGELFF
CDR3 DNA: TGTGCCAGTATAAGGGGTCCTCGGGGCGGGGAGCTGTTTTTT

clone size: few
V gene: TRBV28
J gene: TRBJ2-3
D gene: -
CDR3 protein: CASSPPGADTQYF
CDR3 DNA: TGTGCCAGCAGTCCCCCGGGGGCAGATACGCAGTATTTT

clone size: few
V gene: TRBV20-1
J gene: TRBJ2-7
D gene: -
CDR3 protein: CSARVTGLSEGEQYF
CDR3 DNA: TGCAGTGCTAGAGTCACAGGGCTTAGTGAAGGCGAGCAGTACTTC

clone size: many
V gene: TRBV10-3
J gene: TRBJ2-3
D gene: -
CDR3 protein: CAISAGGTSTDTQYF
CDR3 DNA: TGTGCCATCAGTGCCGGCGGGACTAGCACAGATACGCAGTATTTT

clone size: few
V gene: TRBV4-3
J gene: TRBJ2-3
D gene: -
CDR3 protein: CASSLIHARTDTQYF
CDR3 DNA: TGCGCCAGCAGCCTAATTCACGCCCGCACAGATACGCAGTATTTT

clone size: few
V gene: TRBV30
J gene: TRBJ1-5
D gene: -
CDR3 protein: CAWSERGNQPQHF
CDR3 DNA: TGTGCCTGGAGTGAACGGGGAAATCAGCCCCAGCATTTT

clone size: many
V gene: TRBV7-8
J gene: TRBJ1-1
D gene: TRBD1
CDR3 protein: CASSPRQGGRNTEAFF
CDR3 DNA: TGTGCCAGCAGCCCACGACAGGGAGGGAGGAACACTGAAGCTTTCTTT

clone size: many
V gene: TRBV29-1
J gene: TRBJ2-7
D gene: -
CDR3 protein: CSVRGTDYEQYF
CDR3 DNA: TGCAGCGTCCGAGGGACGGACTACGAGCAGTACTTC

clone size: -
V gene: TRBV4-2
J gene: TRBJ1-2
D gene: TRBD1
CDR3 protein: CASSQAGQGDWGYTF
CDR3 DNA: TGTGCCAGCAGCCAAGCCGGACAGGGAGATTGGGGCTACACCTTC

clone size: -
V gene: TRBV29-1
J gene: TRBJ1-2
D gene: -
CDR3 protein: CSVPPEGEHWGYTF
CDR3 DNA: TGCAGCGTACCCCCCGAGGGGGAACATTGGGGCTACACCTTC

clone size: -
V gene: TRBV18
J gene: TRBJ1-2
D gene: TRBD1
CDR3 protein: CASSPPSQGANGYTF
CDR3 DNA: TGTGCCAGCTCACCACCGTCCCAGGGGGCCAATGGCTACACCTTC

clone size: many
V gene: TRBV6-1
J gene: TRBJ1-2
D gene: -
CDR3 protein: CASRNLDYGYTF
CDR3 DNA: TGTGCCAGCAGAAATTTAGACTATGGCTACACCTTC

clone size: -
V gene: TRBV6-2/TRBV6-3
J gene: TRBJ1-1
D gene: -
CDR3 protein: CASSKTVRNTEAFF
CDR3 DNA: TGTGCCAGCAGTAAGACAGTGCGGAACACTGAAGCTTTCTTT

clone size: -
V gene: TRBV20-1
J gene: TRBJ2-3
D gene: -
CDR3 protein: CSARRHPDTDTQYF
CDR3 DNA: TGCAGTGCTAGACGACACCCAGACACAGATACGCAGTATTTT

clone size: few
V gene: TRBV20-1
J gene: TRBJ1-5
D gene: TRBD1
CDR3 protein: CSARDLRKGASSNQPQHF
CDR3 DNA: TGCAGTGCTAGAGATCTTCGGAAGGGGGCAAGTAGCAATCAGCCCCAGCATTTT

clone size: many
V gene: TRBV6-5
J gene: TRBJ1-6
D gene: -
CDR3 protein: CASSYRPSYNSPLHF
CDR3 DNA: TGTGCCAGCAGTTACAGGCCCAGCTATAATTCACCCCTCCACTTT

clone size: many
V gene: TRBV5-8
J gene: TRBJ2-3
D gene: -
CDR3 protein: CASSLEGASTDTQYF
CDR3 DNA: TGTGCCAGCAGCTTGGAAGGGGCCAGCACAGATACGCAGTATTTT

clone size: few
V gene: TRBV18
J gene: TRBJ1-1
D gene: -
CDR3 protein: CASSPLGVSEAFF
CDR3 DNA: TGTGCCAGCTCACCACTGGGGGTCAGTGAAGCTTTCTTT

clone size: many
V gene: TRBV6-2/TRBV6-3
J gene: TRBJ2-1
D gene: -
CDR3 protein: CASSPAGGRHNEQFF
CDR3 DNA: TGTGCCAGCAGTCCCGCCGGAGGGCGGCACAATGAGCAGTTCTTC

clone size: -
V gene: TRBV20-1
J gene: TRBJ2-1
D gene: -
CDR3 protein: CSARLDYNEQFF
CDR3 DNA: TGCAGTGCTAGACTAGACTACAATGAGCAGTTCTTC

clone size: -
V gene: TRBV4-2
J gene: TRBJ1-2
D gene: -
CDR3 protein: CASSQEAGRVGYTF
CDR3 DNA: TGTGCCAGCAGCCAAGAGGCGGGGAGAGTTGGCTACACCTTC

clone size: few
V gene: TRBV24-1
J gene: TRBJ2-7
D gene: TRBD2
CDR3 protein: CATSEAGDSYEQYF
CDR3 DNA: TGTGCCACCAGTGAGGCGGGGGATTCCTACGAGCAGTACTTC

clone size: -
V gene: TRBV20-1
J gene: TRBJ2-7
D gene: -
CDR3 protein: CSAPQGGGPPYEQYF
CDR3 DNA: TGCAGTGCTCCCCAGGGGGGTGGCCCTCCTTACGAGCAGTACTTC

clone size: -
V gene: TRBV4-3
J gene: TRBJ2-1
D gene: -
CDR3 protein: CASSHALPDNEQFF
CDR3 DNA: TGCGCCAGCAGCCACGCACTCCCGGACAATGAGCAGTTCTTC

clone size: -
V gene: TRBV11-2
J gene: TRBJ1-1
D gene: -
CDR3 protein: CASSLPRLNTEAFF
CDR3 DNA: TGTGCCAGCAGCTTACCAAGACTGAACACTGAAGCTTTCTTT

clone size: few
V gene: TRBV4-3
J gene: TRBJ2-3
D gene: TRBD2
CDR3 protein: CASSSHQAGGRSTQYF
CDR3 DNA: TGCGCCAGCAGCTCACACCAGGCGGGGGGGCGTAGTACGCAGTATTTT

clone size: -
V gene: TRBV6-2/TRBV6-3
J gene: TRBJ2-3
D gene: -
CDR3 protein: CASSYGASTDTQYF
CDR3 DNA: TGTGCCAGCAGTTATGGAGCTAGCACAGATACGCAGTATTTT

clone size: few
V gene: TRBV7-2
J gene: TRBJ1-1
D gene: -
CDR3 protein: CASIGFTEAFF
CDR3 DNA: TGTGCCAGCATCGGGTTCACTGAAGCTTTCTTT

clone size: -
V gene: TRBV18
J gene: TRBJ2-1
D gene: TRBD1
CDR3 protein: CASSRETGPYNEQFF
CDR3 DNA: TGTGCCAGCTCACGGGAGACAGGGCCCTACAATGAGCAGTTCTTC

clone size: many
V gene: TRBV29-1
J gene: TRBJ2-1
D gene: TRBD2
CDR3 protein: CSGRLAAQGEQFF
CDR3 DNA: TGCAGCGGTCGACTAGCGGCCCAGGGGGAGCAGTTCTTC

clone size: many
V gene: TRBV6-1
J gene: TRBJ2-7
D gene: -
CDR3 protein: CASSYREGYEQYF
CDR3 DNA: TGTGCCAGCAGTTACAGGGAAGGCTACGAGCAGTACTTC

clone size: many
V gene: TRBV20-1
J gene: TRBJ1-4
D gene: -
CDR3 protein: CSARTGRGEKLFF
CDR3 DNA: TGCAGTGCTAGGACAGGCCGGGGGGAAAAACTGTTTTTT

clone size: many
V gene: TRBV20-1
J gene: TRBJ1-5
D gene: -
CDR3 protein: CSATAPTGQPQHF
CDR3 DNA: TGCAGTGCTACGGCCCCCACGGGTCAGCCCCAGCATTTT

clone size: few
V gene: TRBV11-2
J gene: TRBJ2-1
D gene: -
CDR3 protein: CASSPSGGFSYNEQFF
CDR3 DNA: TGTGCCAGCAGCCCGAGTGGGGGTTTCTCCTACAATGAGCAGTTCTTC

clone size: many
V gene: TRBV2
J gene: TRBJ1-4
D gene: TRBD1
CDR3 protein: CASSVDRESEKLFF
CDR3 DNA: TGTGCCAGCAGTGTAGACAGGGAGAGCGAAAAACTGTTTTTT

clone size: -
V gene: TRBV20-1
J gene: TRBJ1-2
D gene: TRBD1
CDR3 protein: CSARQGDATYGYTF
CDR3 DNA: TGCAGTGCTAGACAGGGGGATGCGACCTATGGCTACACCTTC

clone size: -
V gene: TRBV20-1
J gene: TRBJ1-4
D gene: -
CDR3 protein: CSASREGGKLFF
CDR3 DNA: TGCAGTGCTAGCAGGGAAGGCGGGAAACTGTTTTTT

clone size: few
V gene: TRBV11-2
J gene: TRBJ1-3
D gene: -
CDR3 protein: CASSLSAGRNTIYF
CDR3 DNA: TGTGCCAGCAGCTTATCAGCGGGAAGAAACACCATATATTTT

clone size: -
V gene: TRBV20-1
J gene: TRBJ1-4
D gene: -
CDR3 protein: CAQAPNEKLFF
CDR3 DNA: TGCGCCCAGGCCCCTAATGAAAAACTGTTTTTT

clone size: -
V gene: TRBV11-2
J gene: TRBJ2-3
D gene: -
CDR3 protein: CASSLEGTTDTQYF
CDR3 DNA: TGTGCCAGCAGCTTAGAGGGGACCACAGATACGCAGTATTTT

clone size: few
V gene: TRBV25-1
J gene: TRBJ2-7
D gene: -
CDR3 protein: CASSVGHEQYF
CDR3 DNA: TGTGCCAGCAGCGTAGGGCACGAGCAGTACTTC

clone size: -
V gene: TRBV5-4
J gene: TRBJ2-7
D gene: TRBD1
CDR3 protein: CASSLGQGQNYEQYF
CDR3 DNA: TGTGCCAGCAGCCTCGGACAGGGCCAAAACTACGAGCAGTACTTC

clone size: -
V gene: TRBV7-2
J gene: TRBJ1-2
D gene: TRBD1
CDR3 protein: CASSLASTTGTGAYGYTF
CDR3 DNA: TGTGCCAGCAGCTTAGCGTCGACTACCGGGACAGGTGCCTATGGCTACACCTTC

clone size: many
V gene: TRBV11-2
J gene: TRBJ1-1
D gene: -
CDR3 protein: CASSLGQWQNTEAFF
CDR3 DNA: TGTGCCAGCAGCCTAGGACAGTGGCAGAACACTGAAGCTTTCTTT

clone size: few
V gene: TRBV7-2
J gene: TRBJ1-3
D gene: TRBD1
CDR3 protein: CASSLRGLNGNTIYF
CDR3 DNA: TGTGCCAGCAGCTTAAGGGGGCTGAATGGAAACACCATATATTTT